The 25 T cell receptor beta chains below were found in one sample sequenced in a study of cytomegalovirus exposure and HLA in healthy donors. The PCR made use of 60 Vbeta and 13 Jbeta primers. Sequenced by immunoSEQ multiplex PCR; TCRdb stores in-frame clones only, minus some. The sample shows roughly 200,000 clones, about three quarters of them seen only once. Sequenced material: PBMCs. These receptors were collected from a woman in her twenties or thirties in good health and CMV-seropositive.

The CDR3 nucleotides read TGCGCCAGCAGCTTGGTGGCTGGTTCCGGAAACACCATATATTTT. This sequence encodes CASSLVAGSGNTIYF. The chain has TRBV5-1 and TRBJ1-3, with D hard to call. The CDR3 loop spans 15 amino acids. V gave up 0 bases and J gave up 4 bases, with 11 bases separating them. The germline V gene has CDR1 SGHRS and CDR2 YFSETQ.

The chain carries TRBV2 and TRBJ1-4; 7 nucleotides line up with TRBD1. Unmatched junction bases numbered 5, after V lost 6 bases and J lost 4 bases. CDR3 length equals 14 residues. The germline gives CDR1 SNHLY, CDR2 FYNNEI. The CDR3 is CASRQTGFNEKLFF. The CDR3 DNA follows: TGTGCCAGCAGGCAGACAGGGTTTAATGAAAAACTGTTTTTT.

V usage is TRBV5-1 and J usage is TRBJ2-5; a weak D match, TRBD1 (6 bases). Trimming removed 4 bases from V and 1 base from J, with 17 bases in between. Germline CDR1 SGHRS, CDR2 YFSETQ. The CDR3 covers 16 residues. CDR3 amino acids: CASSPPKGRGQETQYF. CDR3 DNA: TGCGCCAGCAGCCCGCCGAAGGGCAGGGGCCAAGAGACCCAGTACTTC.

This chain joins TRBV7-9 and TRBJ2-7; TRBD2 might be the D (6 bases). V lost 5 bases to trimming and J lost 2 bases, with 13 bases between them. The CDR3 is 14 residues long. Germline loops: CDR1 SEHNR, CDR2 FQNEAQ (reference sequence). CDR3 loop: CASSRGLGPYEQYF. CDR3 DNA sequence: TGTGCCAGCAGCCGGGGGTTGGGCCCCTACGAGCAGTACTTC.

CDR3 in amino acids: CASTKSVNSGRSDTQYF. In nucleotides, the CDR3 is TGTGCCAGCACGAAAAGCGTGAATAGCGGGAGATCAGATACGCAGTATTTT. The chain carries TRBV9 and TRBJ2-3; 9 bases fit TRBD2. The CDR3 length is 17 residues. Germline trimming cut 6 bases from V and 4 bases from J; bases unmatched to any gene: 15. CDR1 SGDLS and CDR2 YYNGEE come from the germline V gene.

V and J are TRBV5-1 and TRBJ1-1, with a weak D call TRBD1 (6 bases). The germline gives CDR1 SGHRS, CDR2 YFSETQ. The CDR3 extends over 14 amino acids. The V gene lost 5 bases and the J gene lost 3 bases, with 14 bases spanning the gap. CDR3 DNA sequence: TGCGCCAGCAGAGCCAGGGGAGACTACACTGAAGCTTTCTTT. It translates to CASRARGDYTEAFF. Supplemented by reference TRBV5-1 and TRBJ1-1, the full variable domain reads KAGVTQTPRYLIKTRGQQVTLSCSPISGHRSVSWYQQTPGQGLQFLFEYFSETQRNKGNFPGRFSGRQFSNSRSEMNVSTLELGDSALYLCASRARGDYTEAFFGQGTRLTVV.

V gene TRBV9 combines with J gene TRBJ2-2, with 8 bases matching TRBD2. Trimming cost V 0 bases and J 6 bases; bases outside gene matches: 7. The germline gives CDR1 SGDLS, CDR2 YYNGEE. The CDR3 consists of 16 residues. CDR3 sequence: CASSVVPGGSSGELFF. The DNA for the CDR3 is TGTGCCAGCAGCGTAGTCCCGGGGGGGTCATCCGGGGAGCTGTTTTTT.

The chain links TRBV10-3 to TRBJ1-4; 8 bases match TRBD1. The CDR3 loop spans 14 amino acids. After removal of 6 bases from V and 7 bases from J, the junction contained 7 bases not matched to a gene. Per the germline V gene, CDR1 is ENHRY and CDR2 is SYGVKD. The chain's CDR3 is CAISPATGVEKLFF. DNA of the CDR3: TGTGCCATCAGCCCCGCGACAGGGGTTGAAAAACTGTTTTTT.

The rearrangement joins TRBV18 to TRBJ2-5; 10 bases are a match to TRBD2. The CDR3 extends over 16 amino acids. V shed 4 bases, J shed 2 bases, and the junction held 7 bases outside the gene matches. Germline V lookup: CDR1 KGHSH, CDR2 LQKENI. The CDR3 nucleotides are TGTGCCAGCTCACTTAGGACTAGCGGTTCTCAAGAGACCCAGTACTTC. As protein: CASSLRTSGSQETQYF.

This rearrangement joins TRBV11-2 to TRBJ2-3; 7 bases map to TRBD1. J lost 1 base, V lost 2 bases, and 12 bases had no gene match. Germline V CDR1 and CDR2: SGHAT, FQNNGV. The CDR3 is made up of 18 amino acids. The DNA of the CDR3 is TGTGCCAGCAGCTTAATTGGGGACAGCTCGGTCCGCACAGATACGCAGTATTTT. Translation gives CASSLIGDSSVRTDTQYF.

This clone occurred a few times. The chain recombines TRBV19 with TRBJ2-3; the match to TRBD2 covers 10 bases. J gave up 4 bases and V 7 bases, and 5 bases lay outside the gene matches. The CDR3 is 14 residues long. Germline values: CDR1 LNHDA, CDR2 SQIVND (reference sequence). CDR3 DNA sequence: TGTGCCAGTACAGGGCTAGCGGGGGCAGATACGCAGTATTTT. Translating gives CASTGLAGADTQYF. Full variable domain (missing parts from reference TRBV19 and TRBJ2-3): DGGITQSPKYLFRKEGQNVTLSCEQNLNHDAMYWYRQDPGQGLRLIYYSQIVNDFQKGDIAEGYSVSREKKESFPLTVTSAQKNPTAFYLCASTGLAGADTQYFGPGTRLTVL.

This chain joins TRBV5-4 and TRBJ1-1, with D unclear. Germline V gives CDR1 SGHNT, CDR2 YYREEE (reference sequence). The V end lost 4 bases, the J end lost 1 base, and 11 bases lay between the germline ends. CDR3 size: 14 residues. Here the CDR3 DNA reads TGTGCCAGCAGCCCATACCCAGGGAACACTGAAGCTTTCTTT. Its protein is CASSPYPGNTEAFF.

V usage is TRBV5-1 and J usage is TRBJ2-7, with 7 bases identical to TRBD2. The CDR3 runs to 15 residues. V was clipped by 4 bases and J by 4 bases; unmatched bases: 11. Germline V CDR1 and CDR2: SGHRS, YFSETQ. CDR3 bases: TGCGCCAGCAGCCATCTGACGGGAGGATCGTACGAGCAGTACTTC. Its protein product is CASSHLTGGSYEQYF.

The chain joins TRBV6-4 to TRBJ1-6; 8 nucleotides line up with TRBD1. The V segment lost 7 bases and the J segment 12 bases; nucleotides outside the gene matches: 8. This CDR3 is 13 amino acids long. CDR1 and CDR2 from the germline V gene are MRHNA and SNTAGT. The CDR3 loop reads CASNGQGIGPLHF. CDR3 in DNA: TGTGCCAGCAATGGACAGGGAATCGGACCCCTCCACTTT.

The V gene is TRBV5-6, the J gene TRBJ2-5; D may be TRBD2 (5 bases). V was clipped by 4 bases and J by 1 base, with 14 bases between them. Germline loops: CDR1 SGHDT, CDR2 YYEEEE. This CDR3 region has 15 residues. Written as DNA, the CDR3 is TGTGCCAGCAGCGTCCGGACCCTAGCCCAAGAGACCCAGTACTTC. This translates into CASSVRTLAQETQYF.

With regard to this clone: The sample contains more than one DNA sequence encoding this CDR3. The gene calls are TRBV11-1 and TRBJ1-1, with TRBD1 identical over 7 bases. The CDR3 contains 15 residues. The J segment lost 1 base and the V segment lost 1 base, leaving 3 bases of the junction unmatched. CDR1 is SGHAT and CDR2 is FQDESV in the germline V gene (reference sequence). In nucleotides, the CDR3 is TGTGCCAGCAGCTTAGTCGCAGGGGGGAACACTGAAGCTTTCTTT. This encodes CASSLVAGGNTEAFF.

This clone was seen once. The V gene is TRBV9, the J gene TRBJ2-3; 7 bases fit TRBD1. The V gene end was trimmed by 3 bases and the J gene end by 2 bases; junction bases not matched to a gene: 9. The CDR3 sequence is 16 residues long. Germline CDR1 is SGDLS and CDR2 is YYNGEE. CDR3 sequence reads: CASSGKQGTYTDTQYF. DNA for the CDR3: TGTGCCAGCAGCGGGAAACAGGGGACCTACACAGATACGCAGTATTTT.

The table lists this clone with a few counts. The chain employs TRBV2 and TRBJ2-5; D not resolved. There are 15 residues in the CDR3. V was pared by 0 bases and J by 11 bases, with 19 bases between. The germline gives CDR1 SNHLY, CDR2 FYNNEI. CDR3 nucleotides: TGTGCCAGCAGTGAAGCGAACAATGGGTATACAGAGCAGTACTTC. Protein sequence: CASSEANNGYTEQYF.

Comments on this clone: Within the sample, other DNA sequences also encode this same CDR3. The chain joins TRBV5-1 to TRBJ1-5; no firm D call. Germline V gene lookup returns CDR1 SGHRS and CDR2 YFSETQ. Trimming left V 0 bases short and J 2 bases short, with 6 bases between. The CDR3 contains 14 residues. The CDR3 loop is CASSLGGGNQPQHF. The CDR3 nucleotides read TGCGCCAGCAGCTTGGGAGGAGGCAATCAGCCCCAGCATTTT.

This sequence joins TRBV18 and TRBJ2-3; no clear D gene. The V gene's germline CDR1 is KGHSH and CDR2 LQKENI. The CDR3 is made up of 16 amino acids. Trimming took 0 bases from V and 4 from J, leaving 14 bases between them. Here the CDR3 DNA reads TGTGCCAGCTCACCACCGTCCCGCCGTGCGGCAGATACGCAGTATTTT. Its protein product is CASSPPSRRAADTQYF. Full variable domain (remainder filled in from reference TRBV18 and TRBJ2-3): NAGVMQNPRHLVRRRGQEARLRCSPMKGHSHVYWYRQLPEEGLKFMVYLQKENIIDESGMPKERFSAEFPKEGPSILRIQQVVRGDSAAYFCASSPPSRRAADTQYFGPGTRLTVL.

The chain carries TRBV6-5 and TRBJ1-1; TRBD1 might be the D (6 bases). The CDR3 has 14 residues. V was cut by 6 bases and J by 3 bases, with 14 bases left in between. Germline V lookup: CDR1 MNHEY, CDR2 SVGAGI. CDR3 loop: CASRTGLGYTEAFF. The DNA for the CDR3 is TGTGCCAGCAGAACAGGGTTAGGGTACACTGAAGCTTTCTTT.

V usage is TRBV6-5 and J usage is TRBJ1-1; D is uncertain. The germline V and J ends were trimmed by 0 bases and 1 base, with 12 bases remaining between them. The germline CDR1 and CDR2 sequences are MNHEY and SVGAGI. This CDR3 has 16 amino acids. CDR3 in amino acids: CASSYSSPLPNTEAFF. The DNA for the CDR3 is TGTGCCAGCAGTTACTCGAGTCCGCTCCCGAACACTGAAGCTTTCTTT.

The V call is TRBV7-8, the J call TRBJ1-1, with D possibly TRBD1 on 5 matching bases. Germline V gene data show CDR1 as SGHVS and CDR2 as FQNEAQ. This CDR3 is built from 17 residues. Trimming pared 0 bases from V and 5 bases from J, leaving 19 bases between. The CDR3 sequence is CASSLARLAGGGTEAFF. In nucleotides, the CDR3 is TGTGCCAGCAGCTTAGCTCGGCTTGCGGGTGGGGGGACTGAAGCTTTCTTT.

In nucleotides, the CDR3 is TGTGCCAGCAGCGGCCGGGGGGCCTTTTCTTCAACTAATGAAAAACTGTTTTTT. It codes for CASSGRGAFSSTNEKLFF. J is TRBJ1-4 and V is TRBV4-2; TRBD1 is a possible D gene (6 bases). CDR3 length: 18 amino acids. Germline loops: CDR1 LGHNA, CDR2 YNFKEQ. Trimming stripped 5 bases from V and 0 bases from J, with 19 bases between.

The table lists this clone with a few counts. One end of the junction does not line up with germline, which may come from a read error. The rearrangement uses TRBV20-1 and TRBJ2-7, with TRBD2 as a possible D gene (6 bases). There are 11 residues in the CDR3. Germline V gene lookup returns CDR1 DFQATT and CDR2 SNEGSKA (reference sequence). The CDR3 sequence is CSARGGNQKYF. CDR3 coding DNA: TGCAGTGCGAGAGGAGGGAATCAAAAGTACTTC.